This T cell receptor beta chain originates from a study of human versus mouse CDR3 diversity and MHC coevolution. In the study overall: Each sample yielded about 0.6 x 10^7 to 1.6 x 10^7 valid reads.

Study conclusions and caveats: Clonal inequality was lowest in most of the three human donors. In humans, T-cell selection involved about 6 MHC II alleles. iCHAO1 estimated the human TCR beta repertoire at about 1.6 million clonotypes.

Generated by immunoSEQ multiplex PCR, the TCRdb table keeps only in-frame clones and is missing some. The sample gives about 80,000 clones, roughly 95% of which show up once; 1.3% to 1.5% is in the top ten. About this clone itself: What it recognizes is unknown.

The specimen sequenced was naive CD4+ T cells from blood. Described subset: CD45RO-negative CD62L-positive naive CD4 T cells. The source of this sequence is a person between 25 and 70 years old in good health.

The CDR3 sequence: CASLSTGSGNTIYF. In DNA form, the CDR3 reads TGTGCCAGCCTTTCAACAGGGTCTGGAAACACCATATATTTT. This chain links TRBV7-9 with TRBJ1-3; D perhaps matches TRBD1 (6 bases). CDR1 SEHNR and CDR2 FQNEAQ come from the germline V gene (reference sequence). This CDR3 has 14 amino acids. The V gene lost 8 bases and the J gene lost 1 base, with 12 bases spanning the gap.